The 31 T cell receptor beta chains given below trace back to one sample, sequenced in a study of identical twins. TCRdb used MiXCR to reprocess the 5' RACE reads, holding one entry per CDR3 protein. The sample yields 750,000 to 950,000 distinct CDR3 sequences, around an eighth seen once. These data were also reused for a study on yellow fever vaccine responses in identical twins.

Sequencing was done on a sample of PBMCs. These receptors were obtained from a woman aged 18-29 years in good health.

This clonotype was observed at least ten times. The J gene is TRBJ2-3, the V gene TRBV15; weak D call: TRBD2 (5 bases). This CDR3 spans 14 amino acids. V lost 4 bases to trimming and J lost 6 bases, with 14 bases between them. CDR1 LNHNV and CDR2 YYDKDF come from the germline V gene (reference sequence). The DNA of the CDR3 is TGTGCCACCAGCAAAGCGCCCGGGGAGGATACGCAGTATTTT. It is translated as CATSKAPGEDTQYF. Filled out from reference TRBV15 and TRBJ2-3, the complete variable domain reads DAMVIQNPRYQVTQFGKPVTLSCSQTLNHNVMYWYQQKSSQAPKLLFHYYDKDFNNEADTPDNFQSRRPNTSFCFLDIRSPGLGDTAMYLCATSKAPGEDTQYFGPGTRLTVL.

The sample holds one count of this clonotype. The chain carries TRBV7-9 and TRBJ1-6, with TRBD1 matching over 8 bases. Germline V CDR1 and CDR2: SEHNR, FQNEAQ (reference sequence). The CDR3 has 14 amino acids. Unmatched junction bases numbered 5, after V lost 5 bases and J lost 8 bases. The CDR3 spells CASSLWGQDSPLHF. The CDR3 region has the DNA TGTGCCAGCAGCCTTTGGGGACAGGATTCACCCCTCCACTTT.

This clonotype was detected a few times. The chain links TRBV5-1 to TRBJ1-2; 10 bases match TRBD1. Losses at the gene ends were 3 bases for V and 6 bases for J; bases not matched to a gene: 5. This CDR3 comprises 14 residues. Per the germline V gene, CDR1 is SGHRS and CDR2 is YFSETQ. The CDR3 reads CASSYRQGADGYTF. The CDR3 DNA reads TGCGCCAGCAGCTACCGACAGGGGGCAGATGGCTACACCTTC.

This chain uses TRBV4-1 with TRBJ1-3; a weak D match, TRBD1 (6 bases). Per germline, CDR1 MGHRA and CDR2 YSYEKL. The CDR3 runs to 15 residues. Trimming removed 1 base from V and 2 bases from J, with 9 bases in between. The CDR3 DNA reads as TGCGCCAGCAGCCAAGGGCAGGGGCCTGGAAACACCATATATTTT. It encodes CASSQGQGPGNTIYF.

This clonotype occurred many times. The chain carries TRBV6-5 and TRBJ1-1; maybe TRBD1 (5 bases). Germline lookup yields CDR1 MNHEY and CDR2 SVGAGI. The V gene lost 2 bases and the J gene lost 0 bases, with 13 bases spanning the gap. The CDR3 has 16 residues. The CDR3 DNA sequence: TGTGCCAGCAGTTACGATCCGTGGGGGGTGAACACTGAAGCTTTCTTT. It codes for CASSYDPWGVNTEAFF.

This chain links TRBV12-3 or TRBV12-4 with TRBJ2-1; perhaps D is TRBD1 or TRBD2 (5 bases each). Trimming cost V 3 bases and J 0 bases, with 12 bases left between them. This CDR3 spans 16 amino acids. CDR3 in DNA: TGTGCCAGCAGTTTCCTACTAGGGGACTCCTACAATGAGCAGTTCTTC. This gives the protein CASSFLLGDSYNEQFF.

The chain has TRBV3-1 and TRBJ2-5; 11 bases match TRBD2. The germline CDR1 and CDR2 sequences are LGHDT and YNNKEL (reference sequence). The CDR3 is made up of 15 amino acids. V shed 7 bases, J shed 1 base, and the junction held 5 bases outside the gene matches. The CDR3 region has the DNA TGTGCCAGCACCCCCGGGACTAGCGGCCAAGAGACCCAGTACTTC. The encoded protein is CASTPGTSGQETQYF.

This clonotype was seen repeatedly, ten times or more. The chain combines TRBV12-3 or TRBV12-4 with TRBJ1-1; 7 bases align to TRBD1. The CDR3 totals 13 residues. The trim removed 1 base at V and 4 bases at J, leaving 0 bases unmatched. The CDR3 reads CASSLGTGTEAFF. In DNA, the CDR3 is TGTGCCAGCAGTTTAGGGACAGGCACTGAAGCTTTCTTT.

This clonotype showed up just a few times. This chain connects TRBV5-1 to TRBJ2-5, with a tentative D call TRBD2 (6 bases). CDR3 size: 15 residues. The germline gives CDR1 SGHRS, CDR2 YFSETQ. V dropped 4 bases and J dropped 5 bases, with 18 bases sitting between them. CDR3 amino acids: CASSDGGGSGETQYF. CDR3 DNA: TGCGCCAGCAGCGACGGGGGTGGGTCGGGTGAGACCCAGTACTTC.

This chain joins TRBV5-1 and TRBJ2-7; D could derive from TRBD1 or TRBD2 (6 bases each). V dropped 0 bases and J dropped 2 bases, with 12 bases sitting between them. The CDR3 is 15 amino acids. CDR1 is SGHRS, CDR2 YFSETQ, per germline. Here the CDR3 reads CASSLVRGAAYEQYF. In DNA form, the CDR3 reads TGCGCCAGCAGCTTGGTTAGGGGGGCGGCCTACGAGCAGTACTTC.

There are a few counts of this clonotype. This rearrangement joins TRBV5-1 to TRBJ2-3; possible D gene TRBD1, 5 bases. CDR1 and CDR2 (germline): SGHRS, YFSETQ. The V end lost 4 bases, the J end lost 2 bases, and 11 bases lay between the germline ends. This CDR3 is 14 amino acids long. The CDR3 DNA reads as TGCGCCAGCAGCCAAGGGGTTCTCACAGATACGCAGTATTTT. This sequence encodes CASSQGVLTDTQYF.

In this sample, this clonotype turned up a few times. The CDR3 protein is CAISESGGLEQYF. The CDR3, as DNA: TGTGCCATCAGTGAGTCCGGGGGGCTCGAGCAGTACTTC. The chain combines TRBV10-3 with TRBJ2-7; perhaps TRBD2 as D (7 bases). The ends were cut back, 0 bases at V and 6 bases at J, with 9 bases in the middle. The CDR3 is made up of 13 amino acids. Germline lookup yields CDR1 ENHRY and CDR2 SYGVKD.

There are many counts of this clonotype. The rearrangement uses TRBV10-3 and TRBJ2-1, with D possibly TRBD2 on 6 matching bases. The CDR3 length is 12 residues. Germline V lookup: CDR1 ENHRY, CDR2 SYGVKD. V dropped 10 bases and J dropped 3 bases, with 10 bases sitting between them. CDR3 sequence (DNA): TGTGCCACGGGGGAGAGCTACAATGAGCAGTTCTTC. Its protein product is CATGESYNEQFF.

This clonotype has more than one count but fewer than ten. This chain uses TRBV7-3 with TRBJ2-1, with TRBD2 matching over 11 bases. Germline V gives CDR1 SGHTA, CDR2 FQGTGA. CDR3 size: 17 residues. The junction had 12 bases not matched to a gene; V was cut back by 3 bases and J by 8 bases. The CDR3 sequence: CASSLEPGLAVTDEQFF. CDR3 nucleotide sequence: TGTGCCAGCAGCTTGGAGCCGGGACTAGCGGTCACCGATGAGCAGTTCTTC.

The sample holds many counts of this clonotype. V is TRBV12-3 or TRBV12-4 and J is TRBJ2-1, with D tentatively TRBD1 (5 bases). The V gene lost 10 bases and the J gene lost 3 bases, with 16 bases spanning the gap. CDR3 length: 14 amino acids. The CDR3 nucleotides read TGTGCCACTAGACGGTCGACAGACTACAATGAGCAGTTCTTC. It is translated as CATRRSTDYNEQFF.

V gene TRBV4-1 combines with J gene TRBJ2-2; 8 nucleotides match TRBD2. V shed 3 bases and J 8 bases; nucleotides not matched to a gene: 20. There are 19 residues in the CDR3. Germline V lookup: CDR1 MGHRA, CDR2 YSYEKL. For the CDR3, the DNA is TGCGCCAGCAGCCAGGGCCCGATTACTAGCGGTCCCCTAGTGGGGGAGCTGTTTTTT. Translating it yields CASSQGPITSGPLVGELFF.

This clonotype occurred a few times. The chain couples TRBV7-3 to TRBJ2-1; D gene uncertain. This CDR3 is 14 amino acids long. Trimming removed 5 bases at V and 2 bases at J, with 10 bases between. Per the germline V gene, CDR1 is SGHTA and CDR2 is FQGTGA. The CDR3: CASSRAGTYNEQFF. CDR3 DNA sequence: TGTGCCAGCAGCCGAGCTGGGACCTACAATGAGCAGTTCTTC.

This clonotype was seen many times. CDR3: CASSPGLAGEVDEQYF. CDR3 bases: TGCGCCAGCAGCCCAGGACTAGCGGGAGAGGTTGACGAGCAGTACTTC. V and J are TRBV5-1 and TRBJ2-7; TRBD2 agrees at 13 bases. Per germline, CDR1 SGHRS and CDR2 YFSETQ. The CDR3 loop spans 16 amino acids. The trim removed 4 bases at V and 5 bases at J, leaving 9 bases unmatched.

The rearrangement links TRBV5-1 to TRBJ2-5, with 9 nucleotides matching TRBD1. The trim removed 4 bases at V and 4 bases at J, leaving 11 bases unmatched. Germline values: CDR1 SGHRS, CDR2 YFSETQ. The CDR3 loop spans 16 amino acids. The CDR3 region is CASSLLTGGKGETQYF. CDR3 DNA: TGCGCCAGCAGCCTTCTGACAGGGGGAAAAGGAGAGACCCAGTACTTC.

The chain couples TRBV28 to TRBJ2-7; 8 bases align to TRBD2. Germline V gene lookup returns CDR1 MDHEN and CDR2 SYDVKM. There are 16 residues in the CDR3. The trim removed 2 bases at V and 4 bases at J, leaving 10 bases unmatched. The CDR3 bases are TGTGCCAGCAGTTTACACCTCGGACTAGCAAAGTACGAGCAGTACTTC. As protein: CASSLHLGLAKYEQYF. Full variable domain (missing parts from reference TRBV28 and TRBJ2-7): DVKVTQSSRYLVKRTGEKVFLECVQDMDHENMFWYRQDPGLGLRLIYFSYDVKMKEKGDIPEGYSVSREKKERFSLILESASTNQTSMYLCASSLHLGLAKYEQYFGPGTRLTVT.

The table lists this clonotype with many counts. The chain joins TRBV10-3 to TRBJ2-3; D not certain. The germline CDR1 and CDR2 sequences are ENHRY and SYGVKD. This CDR3 is built from 14 residues. The germline V and J ends were trimmed by 3 bases and 2 bases, with 9 bases remaining between them. The DNA of the CDR3 is TGTGCCATCAGTGATTCCGTAGCCACAGATACGCAGTATTTT. This gives the protein CAISDSVATDTQYF.

This clonotype occurred many times. The rearrangement uses TRBV20-1 and TRBJ2-1; D unclear. Per germline, CDR1 DFQATT and CDR2 SNEGSKA (reference sequence). V lost 3 bases and J lost 2, with 11 bases in between. CDR3 length: 14 residues. The CDR3 spells CSARVGAAYNEQFF. The CDR3 nucleotides read TGCAGTGCTAGGGTGGGCGCTGCCTACAATGAGCAGTTCTTC.

This clonotype was observed at least ten times. The chain combines TRBV20-1 with TRBJ2-1, with D possibly matching TRBD2 (6 bases). This CDR3 has 14 amino acids. Between the trimmed V and J ends, which lost 3 bases and 7 bases, there was a span of 16 bases. CDR1 DFQATT and CDR2 SNEGSKA come from the germline V gene (reference sequence). Here the CDR3 DNA reads TGCAGTGCTAGCGGGAGTGGGGGACTGAATGAGCAGTTCTTC. It yields the protein CSASGSGGLNEQFF.

This chain joins TRBV10-3 and TRBJ2-7, with a tentative D call TRBD2 (6 bases). The germline CDR1 and CDR2 sequences are ENHRY and SYGVKD. The CDR3 extends over 11 amino acids. V shed 4 bases and J shed 11 bases, with 12 bases lying between them. This chain's CDR3 is CAISVSGEEYF. Written as DNA, the CDR3 is TGTGCCATCAGTGTTTCGGGGGAGGAGTACTTC.

The chain joins TRBV9 to TRBJ1-1; 10 bases line up with TRBD1. V shed 0 bases and J 8 bases; nucleotides not matched to a gene: 10. Germline V lookup: CDR1 SGDLS, CDR2 YYNGEE. This CDR3 spans 16 amino acids. The CDR3 loop is CASSVAGTGAQSEAFF. DNA for the CDR3: TGTGCCAGCAGCGTAGCCGGGACAGGGGCGCAATCGGAAGCTTTCTTT.

This clonotype was seen a handful of times. The gene calls are TRBV5-1 and TRBJ2-7; D is perhaps TRBD1 or TRBD2 (6 bases each). Looked up from germline, CDR1 is SGHRS and CDR2 is YFSETQ. Trimming removed 0 bases at V and 2 bases at J, with 9 bases between. This CDR3 has 14 amino acids. The CDR3 region has the DNA TGCGCCAGCAGCTTGGGGGGGGCGACCTACGAGCAGTACGTC. The encoded protein is CASSLGGATYEQYV.

This clonotype was counted only a few times. V and J are TRBV28 and TRBJ2-5, with D maybe TRBD1 (5 bases). This CDR3 is built from 13 residues. In germline, CDR1 is MDHEN, CDR2 SYDVKM. Trimming pared 6 bases from V and 6 bases from J, leaving 14 bases between. The CDR3, as DNA: TGTGCCAGCAGCTGGGGCCGGTTTCAGACCCAGTACTTC. Translation gives CASSWGRFQTQYF.

This clonotype was counted at least ten times. This sequence joins TRBV18 and TRBJ1-5; D might be TRBD1 (5 bases). Trimming shortened V by 3 bases and J by 5 bases, and 14 bases separated the two germline ends. This CDR3 spans 15 amino acids. Per germline, CDR1 KGHSH and CDR2 LQKENI. CDR3 coding DNA: TGTGCCAGCTCACCGTATGGGGGGGTCGATCAGCCCCAGCATTTT. Protein product: CASSPYGGVDQPQHF.

This chain links TRBV7-9 with TRBJ2-2, with 7 bases identical to TRBD2. The V gene's germline CDR1 is SEHNR and CDR2 FQNEAQ (reference sequence). The CDR3 spans 16 residues. V lost 5 bases and J lost 0; bases outside the gene matches: 6. The chain's CDR3 is CASSPGRGANTGELFF. In DNA, the CDR3 is TGTGCCAGCAGCCCCGGACGGGGGGCGAACACCGGGGAGCTGTTTTTT.

Ten or more counts support this clonotype. The genes are TRBV5-1 and TRBJ1-1; D ambiguous. The CDR3 runs 13 residues. In germline, CDR1 is SGHRS, CDR2 YFSETQ. Between the trimmed V and J ends, which lost 4 bases and 0 bases, there was a span of 7 bases. CDR3 nucleotides: TGCGCCAGCAGCCAGAGACTGAACACTGAAGCTTTCTTT. Its protein product is CASSQRLNTEAFF.

This clonotype has just a few counts. This rearrangement joins TRBV28 to TRBJ1-5; no definite D call. Trimming cost V 4 bases and J 3 bases, with 13 bases left between them. This CDR3 contains 15 residues. The V gene's germline CDR1 is MDHEN and CDR2 SYDVKM. The chain's CDR3 is CASSSRGGYNQPQHF. The CDR3 DNA reads TGTGCCAGCAGTTCCCGGGGAGGGTACAATCAGCCCCAGCATTTT.